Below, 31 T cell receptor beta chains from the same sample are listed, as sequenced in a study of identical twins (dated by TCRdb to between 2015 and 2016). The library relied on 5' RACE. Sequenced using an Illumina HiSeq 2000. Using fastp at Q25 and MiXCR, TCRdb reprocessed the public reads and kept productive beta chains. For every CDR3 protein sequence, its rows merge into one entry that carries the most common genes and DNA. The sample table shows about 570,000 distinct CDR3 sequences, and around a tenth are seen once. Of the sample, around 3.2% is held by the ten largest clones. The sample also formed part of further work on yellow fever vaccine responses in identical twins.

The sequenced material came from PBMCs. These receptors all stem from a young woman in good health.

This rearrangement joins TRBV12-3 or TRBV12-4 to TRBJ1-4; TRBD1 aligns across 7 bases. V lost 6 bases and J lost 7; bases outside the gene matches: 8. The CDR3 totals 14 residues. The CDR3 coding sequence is TGTGCCAGCAGCCCGACAGGGAAGGGTGAAAAACTGTTTTTT. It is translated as CASSPTGKGEKLFF.

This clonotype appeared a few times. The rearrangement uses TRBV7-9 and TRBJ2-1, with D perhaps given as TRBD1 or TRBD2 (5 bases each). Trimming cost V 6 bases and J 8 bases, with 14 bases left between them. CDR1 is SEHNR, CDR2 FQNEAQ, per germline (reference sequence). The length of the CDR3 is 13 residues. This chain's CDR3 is CASRSLGDDEQFF. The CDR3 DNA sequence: TGTGCCAGCAGATCCCTCGGGGACGATGAGCAGTTCTTC. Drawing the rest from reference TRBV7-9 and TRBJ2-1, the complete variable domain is DTGVSQNPRHKITKRGQNVTFRCDPISEHNRLYWYRQTLGQGPEFLTYFQNEAQLEKSRLLSDRFSAERPKGSFSTLEIQRTEQGDSAMYLCASRSLGDDEQFFGPGTRLTVL.

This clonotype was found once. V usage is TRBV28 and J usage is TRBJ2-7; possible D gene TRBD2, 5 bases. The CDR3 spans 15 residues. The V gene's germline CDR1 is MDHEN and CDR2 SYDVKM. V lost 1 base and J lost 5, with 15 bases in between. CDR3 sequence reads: CASSLYKGSGDEQYF. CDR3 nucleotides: TGTGCCAGCAGTTTATATAAAGGGAGCGGCGACGAGCAGTACTTC.

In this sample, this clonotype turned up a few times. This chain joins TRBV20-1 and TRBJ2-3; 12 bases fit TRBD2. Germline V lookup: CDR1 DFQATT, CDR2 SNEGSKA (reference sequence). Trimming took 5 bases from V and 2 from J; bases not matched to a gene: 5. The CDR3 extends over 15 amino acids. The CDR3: CSARLAGVPTDTQYF. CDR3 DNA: TGCAGTGCTCGACTAGCGGGAGTCCCCACAGATACGCAGTATTTT.

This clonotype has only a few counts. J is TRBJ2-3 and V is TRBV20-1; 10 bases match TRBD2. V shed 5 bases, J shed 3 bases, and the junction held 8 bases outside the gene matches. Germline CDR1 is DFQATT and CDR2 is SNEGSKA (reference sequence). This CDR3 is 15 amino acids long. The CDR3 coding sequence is TGCAGTGCTCAGAGCGGGAGGGCCGGGACAGATACGCAGTATTTT. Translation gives CSAQSGRAGTDTQYF.

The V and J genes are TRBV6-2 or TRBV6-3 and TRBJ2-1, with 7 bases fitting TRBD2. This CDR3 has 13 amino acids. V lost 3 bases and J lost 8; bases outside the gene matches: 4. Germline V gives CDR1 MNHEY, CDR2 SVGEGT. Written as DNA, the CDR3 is TGTGCCAGCAGTTATGACGGGAGGTATGAGCAGTTCTTC. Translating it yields CASSYDGRYEQFF.

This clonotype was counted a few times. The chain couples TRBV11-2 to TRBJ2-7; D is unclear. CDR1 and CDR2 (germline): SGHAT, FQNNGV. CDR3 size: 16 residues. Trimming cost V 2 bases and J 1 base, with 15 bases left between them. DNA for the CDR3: TGTGCCAGCAGCTTATGGGCACGGTCCTCATCCTACGAGCAGTACTTC. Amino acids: CASSLWARSSSYEQYF.

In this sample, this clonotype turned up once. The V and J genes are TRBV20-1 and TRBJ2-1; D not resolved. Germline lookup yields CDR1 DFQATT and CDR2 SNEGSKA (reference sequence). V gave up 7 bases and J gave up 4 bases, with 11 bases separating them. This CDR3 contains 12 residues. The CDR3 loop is CSVSGLYNEQFF. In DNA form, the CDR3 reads TGCAGTGTCTCGGGTTTGTACAATGAGCAGTTCTTC.

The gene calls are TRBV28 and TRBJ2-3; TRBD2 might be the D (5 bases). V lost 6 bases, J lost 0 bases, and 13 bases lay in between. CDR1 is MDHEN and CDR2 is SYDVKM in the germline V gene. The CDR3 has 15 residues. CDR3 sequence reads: CASRPPGTSTDTQYF. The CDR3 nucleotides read TGTGCCAGCAGACCCCCGGGAACTAGCACAGATACGCAGTATTTT.

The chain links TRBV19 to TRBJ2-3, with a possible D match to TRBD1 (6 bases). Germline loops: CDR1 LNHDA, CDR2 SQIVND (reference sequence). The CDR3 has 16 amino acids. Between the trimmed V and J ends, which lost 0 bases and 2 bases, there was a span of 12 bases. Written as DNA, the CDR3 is TGTGCCAGTAGTATAGATAACGGACAGATCACAGATACGCAGTATTTT. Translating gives CASSIDNGQITDTQYF.

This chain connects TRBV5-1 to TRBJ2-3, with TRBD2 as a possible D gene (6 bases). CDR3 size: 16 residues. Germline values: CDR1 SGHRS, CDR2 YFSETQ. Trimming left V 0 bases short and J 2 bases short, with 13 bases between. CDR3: CASSLEVAETTDTQYF. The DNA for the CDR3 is TGCGCCAGCAGCTTGGAGGTAGCGGAAACCACAGATACGCAGTATTTT.

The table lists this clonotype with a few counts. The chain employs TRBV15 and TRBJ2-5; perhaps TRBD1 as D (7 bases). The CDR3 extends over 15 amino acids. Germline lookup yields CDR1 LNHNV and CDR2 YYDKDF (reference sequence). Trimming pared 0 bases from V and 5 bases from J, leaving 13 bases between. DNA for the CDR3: TGTGCCACCAGCAGAGATCAGACAGGGAGGGAGACCCAGTACTTC. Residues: CATSRDQTGRETQYF. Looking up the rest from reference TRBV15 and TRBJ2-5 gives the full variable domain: DAMVIQNPRYQVTQFGKPVTLSCSQTLNHNVMYWYQQKSSQAPKLLFHYYDKDFNNEADTPDNFQSRRPNTSFCFLDIRSPGLGDTAMYLCATSRDQTGRETQYFGPGTRLLVL.

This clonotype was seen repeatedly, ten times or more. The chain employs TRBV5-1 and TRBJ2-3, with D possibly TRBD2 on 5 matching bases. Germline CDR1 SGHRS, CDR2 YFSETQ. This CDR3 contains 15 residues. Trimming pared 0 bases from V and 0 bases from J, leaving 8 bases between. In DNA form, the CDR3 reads TGCGCCAGCAGCTTGGTTCCGGGGAGCACAGATACGCAGTATTTT. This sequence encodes CASSLVPGSTDTQYF.

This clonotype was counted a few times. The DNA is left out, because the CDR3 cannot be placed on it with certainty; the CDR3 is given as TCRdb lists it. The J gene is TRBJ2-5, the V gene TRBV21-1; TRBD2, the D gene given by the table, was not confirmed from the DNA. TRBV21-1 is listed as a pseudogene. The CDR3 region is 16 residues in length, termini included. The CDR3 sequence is CASSKVASGSQETQYF.

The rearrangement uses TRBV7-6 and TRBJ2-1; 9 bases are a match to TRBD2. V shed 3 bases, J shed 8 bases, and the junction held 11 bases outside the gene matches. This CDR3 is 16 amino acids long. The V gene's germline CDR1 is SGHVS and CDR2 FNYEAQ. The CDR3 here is CASSLKVASGVHEQFF. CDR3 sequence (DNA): TGTGCCAGCAGCTTGAAGGTGGCTAGCGGGGTCCATGAGCAGTTCTTC. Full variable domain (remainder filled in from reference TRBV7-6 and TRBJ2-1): GAGVSQSPRYKVTKRGQDVALRCDPISGHVSLYWYRQALGQGPEFLTYFNYEAQQDKSGLPNDRFSAERPEGSISTLTIQRTEQRDSAMYRCASSLKVASGVHEQFFGPGTRLTVL.

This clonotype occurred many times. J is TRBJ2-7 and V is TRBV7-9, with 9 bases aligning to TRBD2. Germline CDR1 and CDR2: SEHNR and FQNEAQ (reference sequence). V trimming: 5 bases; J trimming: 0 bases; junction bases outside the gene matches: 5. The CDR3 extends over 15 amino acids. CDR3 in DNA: TGTGCCAGCAGCCCTAGCGGGACCAGCTCCTACGAGCAGTACTTC. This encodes CASSPSGTSSYEQYF.

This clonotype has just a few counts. The DNA of the CDR3 is TGTGCCAGCAGTAGCTACAGGGGCCCTCAAGAGACCCAGTACTTC. This codes for CASSSYRGPQETQYF. The J gene is TRBJ2-5, the V gene TRBV28; 7 bases match TRBD1. V shed 5 bases, J shed 2 bases, and the junction held 8 bases outside the gene matches. Per germline, CDR1 MDHEN and CDR2 SYDVKM. The CDR3 runs to 15 residues.

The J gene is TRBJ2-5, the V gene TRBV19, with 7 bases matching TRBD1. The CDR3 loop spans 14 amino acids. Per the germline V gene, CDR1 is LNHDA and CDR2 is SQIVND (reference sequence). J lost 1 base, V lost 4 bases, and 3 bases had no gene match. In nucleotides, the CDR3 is TGTGCCAGTAGTACCGGGACAGCCCAAGAGACCCAGTACTTC. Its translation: CASSTGTAQETQYF.

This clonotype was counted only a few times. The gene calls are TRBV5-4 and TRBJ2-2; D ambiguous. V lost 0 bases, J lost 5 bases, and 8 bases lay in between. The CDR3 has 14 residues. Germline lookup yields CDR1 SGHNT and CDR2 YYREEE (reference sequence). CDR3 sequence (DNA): TGTGCCAGCAGCTTGGATCCGGGTACCGGGGAGCTGTTTTTT. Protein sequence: CASSLDPGTGELFF. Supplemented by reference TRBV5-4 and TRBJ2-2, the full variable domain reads ETGVTQSPTHLIKTRGQQVTLRCSSQSGHNTVSWYQQALGQGPQFIFQYYREEENGRGNFPPRFSGLQFPNYSSELNVNALELDDSALYLCASSLDPGTGELFFGEGSRLTVL.

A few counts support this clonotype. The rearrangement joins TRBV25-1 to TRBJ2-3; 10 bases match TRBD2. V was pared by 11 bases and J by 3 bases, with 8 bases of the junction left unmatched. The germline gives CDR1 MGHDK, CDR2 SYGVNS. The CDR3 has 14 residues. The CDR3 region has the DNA TGTGCCTGCGCCCCTAGCGGGAGTACAGATACGCAGTATTTT. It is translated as CACAPSGSTDTQYF. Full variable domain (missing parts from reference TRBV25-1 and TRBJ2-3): EADIYQTPRYLVIGTGKKITLECSQTMGHDKMYWYQQDPGMELHLIHYSYGVNSTEKGDLSSESTVSRIRTEHFPLTLESARPSHTSQYLCACAPSGSTDTQYFGPGTRLTVL.

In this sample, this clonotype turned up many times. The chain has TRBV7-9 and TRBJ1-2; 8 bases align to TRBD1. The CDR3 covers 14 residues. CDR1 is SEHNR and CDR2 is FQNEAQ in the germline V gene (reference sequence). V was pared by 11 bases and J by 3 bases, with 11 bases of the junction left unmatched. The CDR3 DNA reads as TGTGCCGGGACAGGAACGGGGCCGCACTATGGCTACACCTTC. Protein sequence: CAGTGTGPHYGYTF. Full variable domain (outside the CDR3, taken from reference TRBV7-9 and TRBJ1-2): DTGVSQNPRHKITKRGQNVTFRCDPISEHNRLYWYRQTLGQGPEFLTYFQNEAQLEKSRLLSDRFSAERPKGSFSTLEIQRTEQGDSAMYLCAGTGTGPHYGYTFGSGTRLTVV.

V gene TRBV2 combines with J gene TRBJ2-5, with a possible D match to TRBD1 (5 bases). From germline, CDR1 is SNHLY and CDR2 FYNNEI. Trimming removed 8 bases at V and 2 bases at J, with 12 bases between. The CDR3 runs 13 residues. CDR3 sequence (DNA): TGTGCCAGCGGGGCGGACGGTCAAGAGACCCAGTACTTC. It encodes CASGADGQETQYF.

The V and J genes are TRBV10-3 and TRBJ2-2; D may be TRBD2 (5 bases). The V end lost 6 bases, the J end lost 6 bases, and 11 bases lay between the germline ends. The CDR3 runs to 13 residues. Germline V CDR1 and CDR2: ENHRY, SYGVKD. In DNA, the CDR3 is TGTGCCATCAGCCCGGGAATCTCCGGGGAGCTGTTTTTT. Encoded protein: CAISPGISGELFF.

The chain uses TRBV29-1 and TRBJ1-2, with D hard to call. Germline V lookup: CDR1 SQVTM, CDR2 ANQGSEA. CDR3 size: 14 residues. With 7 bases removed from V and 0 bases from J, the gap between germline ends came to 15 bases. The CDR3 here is CSARIIESNYGYTF. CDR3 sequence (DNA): TGCAGCGCTCGCATTATAGAGTCTAACTATGGCTACACCTTC.

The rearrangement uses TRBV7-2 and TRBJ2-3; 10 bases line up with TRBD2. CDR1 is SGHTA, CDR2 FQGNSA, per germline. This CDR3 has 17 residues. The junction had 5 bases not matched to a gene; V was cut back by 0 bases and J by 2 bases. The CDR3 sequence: CASSLATAGGDTDTQYF. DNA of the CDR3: TGTGCCAGCAGCTTAGCGACAGCGGGAGGGGACACAGATACGCAGTATTTT.

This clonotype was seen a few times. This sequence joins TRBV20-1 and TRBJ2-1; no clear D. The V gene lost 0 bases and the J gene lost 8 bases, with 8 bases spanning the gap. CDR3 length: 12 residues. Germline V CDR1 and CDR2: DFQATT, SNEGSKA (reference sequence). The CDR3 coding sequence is TGCAGTGCTAGAGATTCACATTATGAGCAGTTCTTC. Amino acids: CSARDSHYEQFF.

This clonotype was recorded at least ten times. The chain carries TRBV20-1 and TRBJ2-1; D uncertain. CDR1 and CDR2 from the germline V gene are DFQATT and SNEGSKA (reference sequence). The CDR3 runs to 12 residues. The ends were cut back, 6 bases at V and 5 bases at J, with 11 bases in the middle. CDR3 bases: TGCAGTGCCTTGACTGCTAACAATGAGCAGTTCTTC. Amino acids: CSALTANNEQFF.

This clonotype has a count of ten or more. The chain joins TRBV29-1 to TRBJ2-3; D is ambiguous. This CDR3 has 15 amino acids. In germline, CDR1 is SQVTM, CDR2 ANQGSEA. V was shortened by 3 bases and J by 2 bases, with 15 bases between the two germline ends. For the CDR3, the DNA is TGCAGCGTTGACTCAGAAATACATCTCACAGATACGCAGTATTTT. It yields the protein CSVDSEIHLTDTQYF.

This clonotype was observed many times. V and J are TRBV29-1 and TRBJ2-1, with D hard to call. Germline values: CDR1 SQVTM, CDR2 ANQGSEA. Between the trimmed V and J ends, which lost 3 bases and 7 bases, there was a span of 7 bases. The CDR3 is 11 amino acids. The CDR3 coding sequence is TGCAGCGTTGAGGCTGGGAATGAGCAGTTCTTC. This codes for CSVEAGNEQFF.

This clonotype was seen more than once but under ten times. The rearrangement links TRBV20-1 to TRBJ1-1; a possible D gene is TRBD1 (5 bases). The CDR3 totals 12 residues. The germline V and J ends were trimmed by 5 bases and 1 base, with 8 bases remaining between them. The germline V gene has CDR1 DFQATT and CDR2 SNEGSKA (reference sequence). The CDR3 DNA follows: TGCAGTGCTGACAGACAGAACACTGAAGCTTTCTTT. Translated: CSADRQNTEAFF.

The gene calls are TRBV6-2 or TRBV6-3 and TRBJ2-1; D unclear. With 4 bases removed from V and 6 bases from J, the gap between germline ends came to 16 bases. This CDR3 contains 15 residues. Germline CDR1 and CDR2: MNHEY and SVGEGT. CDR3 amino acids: CASSFSLGPSNEQFF. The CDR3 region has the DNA TGTGCCAGCAGTTTTAGCCTTGGTCCATCCAATGAGCAGTTCTTC.